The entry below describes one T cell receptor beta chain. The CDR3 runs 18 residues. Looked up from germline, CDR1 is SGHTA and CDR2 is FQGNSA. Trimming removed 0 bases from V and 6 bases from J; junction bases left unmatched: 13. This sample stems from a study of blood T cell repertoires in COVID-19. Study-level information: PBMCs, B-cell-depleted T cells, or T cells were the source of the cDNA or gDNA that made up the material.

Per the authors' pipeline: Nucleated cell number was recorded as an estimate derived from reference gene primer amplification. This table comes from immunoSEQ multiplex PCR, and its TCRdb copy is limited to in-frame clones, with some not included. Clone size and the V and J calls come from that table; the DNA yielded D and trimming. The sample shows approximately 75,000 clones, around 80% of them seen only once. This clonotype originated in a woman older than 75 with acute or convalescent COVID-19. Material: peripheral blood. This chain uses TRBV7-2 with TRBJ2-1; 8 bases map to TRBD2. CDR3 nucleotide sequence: TGTGCCAGCAGCTTAGCGCTTCGAGGCGGGGGGCGAATCAATGAGCAGTTCTTC. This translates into CASSLALRGGGRINEQFF.